The sequence of this TCR beta chain was determined in a study of blood T cell repertoires in COVID-19. In the original analysis: Amplifying reference gene primers gave estimates of nucleated cell counts. Generated by immunoSEQ multiplex PCR, the TCRdb table keeps only in-frame clones and is missing some. Clone size and the V and J calls come from that table; the DNA yielded D and trimming. The profile shows a few hundred thousand clones, 85% to 90% of them singletons. CDR1 SGHNT and CDR2 YENEEA come from the germline V gene. There are 18 residues in the CDR3. The junction had 9 bases not matched to a gene; V was cut back by 5 bases and J by 0 bases.

Source material: PBMCs or T cells enriched from blood (not recorded which). The J gene is TRBJ2-1, the V gene TRBV11-3; 11 bases map to TRBD2. The clonotype originates from a woman in her fifties or sixties with acute COVID-19. CDR3 loop: CASSAGTSGSSSYNEQFF. The CDR3 DNA reads TGTGCCAGCAGCGCAGGGACTAGCGGAAGCAGCTCCTACAATGAGCAGTTCTTC.